These 10 T cell receptor beta chains share one sample of origin, sequenced in a study of blood T cell repertoires in COVID-19. Some clones are missing from TCRdb's copy, which holds only in-frame ones; the method was immunoSEQ multiplex PCR. The sample holds about 260,000 clones, around nine tenths seen once. The sample comprised peripheral blood. The source of these receptors is a man aged 40-50 years with active or convalescent COVID-19.

The chain recombines TRBV27 with TRBJ1-2; D unclear. The V end was cut by 1 base, the J end by 3 bases, with 9 bases between. The CDR3 totals 14 residues. Per germline, CDR1 MNHEY and CDR2 SMNVEV (reference sequence). This CDR3 is CASSLFAEDYGYTF. In nucleotides, the CDR3 is TGTGCCAGCAGTTTATTTGCGGAGGACTATGGCTACACCTTC.

This rearrangement joins TRBV28 to TRBJ1-5; TRBD1 might be the D (5 bases). The CDR3 has 15 amino acids. The V end lost 3 bases, the J end lost 3 bases, and 12 bases lay between the germline ends. Germline loops: CDR1 MDHEN, CDR2 SYDVKM. The CDR3 coding sequence is TGTGCCAGCAGTTTGTCCAGGGAAGACAATCAGCCCCAGCATTTT. Residues: CASSLSREDNQPQHF. Filled out from reference TRBV28 and TRBJ1-5, the complete variable domain reads DVKVTQSSRYLVKRTGEKVFLECVQDMDHENMFWYRQDPGLGLRLIYFSYDVKMKEKGDIPEGYSVSREKKERFSLILESASTNQTSMYLCASSLSREDNQPQHFGDGTRLSIL.

This clone has only one observation. The rearrangement uses TRBV29-1 and TRBJ2-3, with a tentative D call TRBD1 (5 bases). V was trimmed by 4 bases and J by 4 bases, leaving 12 bases between them. This CDR3 has 13 residues. CDR1 is SQVTM, CDR2 ANQGSEA, per germline. Written as DNA, the CDR3 is TGCAGCGTTGGTGGACAATCCTCAGATACGCAGTATTTT. Amino acid sequence: CSVGGQSSDTQYF.

This chain links TRBV29-1 with TRBJ2-1, with D perhaps TRBD2 (6 bases). V lost 7 bases and J 4 bases, leaving 17 bases between the germline ends. This CDR3 spans 14 amino acids. Germline V gene data show CDR1 as SQVTM and CDR2 as ANQGSEA. The CDR3 DNA sequence: TGCAGCGGCCGAGCCCTAGCGAAATACAATGAGCAGTTCTTC. Its translation is CSGRALAKYNEQFF.

The chain links TRBV14 to TRBJ1-2, with D unresolved. V was pared by 0 bases and J by 3 bases, with 8 bases between. CDR3 size: 14 residues. The germline V gene encodes CDR1 SGHDN and CDR2 FVKESK. The CDR3 region is CASSQDLRYYGYTF. The CDR3 region has the DNA TGTGCCAGCAGCCAAGATCTGAGGTACTATGGCTACACCTTC. Using reference TRBV14 and TRBJ1-2 for the parts outside the CDR3, the full variable domain is EAGVTQFPSHSVIEKGQTVTLRCDPISGHDNLYWYRRVMGKEIKFLLHFVKESKQDESGMPNNRFLAERTGGTYSTLKVQPAELEDSGVYFCASSQDLRYYGYTFGSGTRLTVV.

The rearrangement joins TRBV28 to TRBJ1-2, with D unclear. Looked up from germline, CDR1 is MDHEN and CDR2 is SYDVKM. The ends were cut back, 6 bases at V and 4 bases at J, with 15 bases in the middle. The CDR3 spans 14 residues. The CDR3 DNA sequence: TGTGCCAGCAGGCCCGCAAAGCCTTCCTATGGCTACACCTTC. Protein: CASRPAKPSYGYTF.

The V and J genes are TRBV19 and TRBJ1-6; unclear D gene. V was pared by 3 bases and J by 5 bases, with 11 bases between. Germline V gives CDR1 LNHDA, CDR2 SQIVND (reference sequence). This CDR3 spans 15 amino acids. The DNA of the CDR3 is TGTGCCAGTAGTATTGCGGCCCTAAATAATTCACCCCTCCACTTT. Protein product: CASSIAALNNSPLHF.

J is TRBJ1-4 and V is TRBV11-2; D remains unclear. V was cut by 8 bases and J by 5 bases, with 9 bases left in between. The germline gives CDR1 SGHAT, CDR2 FQNNGV. CDR3 length: 12 amino acids. The DNA of the CDR3 is TGTGCCAGCCAAGCGGGGAATGAAAAACTGTTTTTT. Protein sequence: CASQAGNEKLFF.

This clone was found once. V and J are TRBV21-1 and TRBJ1-2; the table's D call, TRBD1, has no DNA check behind it. TRBV21-1 represents a pseudogene. CDR3 length: 13 amino acids. The CDR3 bases are TGTGCCAGCAGCGCCGGGACAGGGTATGGCTACACCTTC. This gives the protein CASSAGTGYGYTF.

This clone was picked up one time. The chain joins TRBV9 to TRBJ1-1; unclear D gene. Between the trimmed V and J ends, which lost 4 bases and 1 base, there was a span of 14 bases. CDR1 and CDR2 from the germline V gene are SGDLS and YYNGEE. This CDR3 is 15 amino acids long. The CDR3 DNA is TGTGCCAGCAGCCATCGCCCCCTAGGGAACACTGAAGCTTTCTTT. It is translated as CASSHRPLGNTEAFF.